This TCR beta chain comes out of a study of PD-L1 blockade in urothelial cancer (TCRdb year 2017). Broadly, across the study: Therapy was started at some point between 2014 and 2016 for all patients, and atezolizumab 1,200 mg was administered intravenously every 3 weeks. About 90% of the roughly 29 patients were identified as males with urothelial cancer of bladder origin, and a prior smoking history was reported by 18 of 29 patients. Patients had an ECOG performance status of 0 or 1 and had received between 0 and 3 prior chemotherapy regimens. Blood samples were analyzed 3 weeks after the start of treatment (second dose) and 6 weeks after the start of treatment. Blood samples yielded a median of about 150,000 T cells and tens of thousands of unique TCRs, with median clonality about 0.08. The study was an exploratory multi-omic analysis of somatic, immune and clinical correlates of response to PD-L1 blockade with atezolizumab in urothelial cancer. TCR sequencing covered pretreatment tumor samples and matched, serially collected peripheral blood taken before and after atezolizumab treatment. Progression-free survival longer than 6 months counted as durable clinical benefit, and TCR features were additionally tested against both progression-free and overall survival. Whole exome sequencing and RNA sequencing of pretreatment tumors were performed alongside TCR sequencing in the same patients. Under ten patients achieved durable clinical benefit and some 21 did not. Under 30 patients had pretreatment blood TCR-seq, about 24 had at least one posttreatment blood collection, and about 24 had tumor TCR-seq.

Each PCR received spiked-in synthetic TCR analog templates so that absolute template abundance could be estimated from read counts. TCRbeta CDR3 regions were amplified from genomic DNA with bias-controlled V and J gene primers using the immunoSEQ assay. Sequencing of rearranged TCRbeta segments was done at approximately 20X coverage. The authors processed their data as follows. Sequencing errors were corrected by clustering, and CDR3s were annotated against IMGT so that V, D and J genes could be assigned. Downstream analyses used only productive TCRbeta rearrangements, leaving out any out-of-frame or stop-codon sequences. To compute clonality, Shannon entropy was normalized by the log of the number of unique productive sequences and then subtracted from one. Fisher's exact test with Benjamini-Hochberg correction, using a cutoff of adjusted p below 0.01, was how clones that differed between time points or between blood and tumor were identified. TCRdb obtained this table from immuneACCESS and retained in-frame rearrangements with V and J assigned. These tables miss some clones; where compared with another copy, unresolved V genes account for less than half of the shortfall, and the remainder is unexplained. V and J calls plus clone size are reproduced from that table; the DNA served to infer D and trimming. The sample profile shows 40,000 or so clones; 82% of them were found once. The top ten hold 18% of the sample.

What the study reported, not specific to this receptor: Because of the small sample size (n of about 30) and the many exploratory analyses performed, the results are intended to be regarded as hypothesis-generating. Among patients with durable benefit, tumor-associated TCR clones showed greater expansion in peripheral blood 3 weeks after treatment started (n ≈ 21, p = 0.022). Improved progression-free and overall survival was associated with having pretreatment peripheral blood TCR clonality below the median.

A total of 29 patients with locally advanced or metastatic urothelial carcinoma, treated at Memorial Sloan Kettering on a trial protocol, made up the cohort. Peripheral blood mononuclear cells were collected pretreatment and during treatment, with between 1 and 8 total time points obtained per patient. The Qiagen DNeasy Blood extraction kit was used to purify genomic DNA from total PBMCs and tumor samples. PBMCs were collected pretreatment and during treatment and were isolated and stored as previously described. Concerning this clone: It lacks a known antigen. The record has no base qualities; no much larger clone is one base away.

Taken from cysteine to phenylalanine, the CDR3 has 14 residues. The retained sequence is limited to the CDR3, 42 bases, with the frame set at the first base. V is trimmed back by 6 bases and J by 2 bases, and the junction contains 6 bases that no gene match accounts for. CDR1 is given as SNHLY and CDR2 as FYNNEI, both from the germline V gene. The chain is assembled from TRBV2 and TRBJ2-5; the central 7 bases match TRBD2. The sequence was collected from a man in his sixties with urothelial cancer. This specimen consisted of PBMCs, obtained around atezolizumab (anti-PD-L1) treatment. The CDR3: CASRLGGGQETQYF. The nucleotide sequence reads TGTGCCAGCAGGTTGGGCGGGGGTCAAGAGACCCAGTACTTC. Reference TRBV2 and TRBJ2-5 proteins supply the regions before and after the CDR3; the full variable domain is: EPEVTQTPSHQVTQMGQEVILRCVPISNHLYFYWYRQILGQKVEFLVSFYNNEISEKSEIFDDQFSVERPDGSNFTLKIRSTKLEDSAMYFCASRLGGGQETQYFGPGTRLLVL.